Detailed here is one T cell receptor beta chain. Its antigen is as yet unknown. The data belong to a study of long-term antiretroviral therapy in people with HIV. The authors ran the immunoSEQ assay, v3.0, at survey level. The table came from immunoSEQ multiplex PCR; TCRdb's copy has only in-frame clones and leaves some out. The repertoire includes about 6,500 clones, 80% to 90% of them detected once, and less than 3% sits in the top ten. Study-wide results and caveats: Repertoires from HIV showed CDR3 length ranges narrower than those of controls. The repertoire was dominated at all time points by clones expanded before ART.

The source of this sequence is a woman aged 50 to 60 with HIV. The sample here was unsorted PBMCs, taken 3.7 years after starting antiretroviral therapy.

The chain's CDR3 is CASRIQVNGGYEQYF. The CDR3 DNA follows: TGTGCCAGCAGAATACAAGTCAACGGAGGTTACGAGCAGTACTTC. The chain combines TRBV6-5 with TRBJ2-7, with a weak D call TRBD2 (5 bases). Trimming took off 6 bases at V and 4 bases at J, with 19 bases between the two ends. The CDR3 has 15 residues. Germline V lookup: CDR1 MNHEY, CDR2 SVGAGI.